This TCR beta chain was captured by sequencing in a study of cytomegalovirus exposure and HLA in healthy donors. Study outcomes and limitations: Among the sequence variants, a highly shared cluster was likely an artifact of sequencing. A classifier reportedly called cytomegalovirus status with high sensitivity and specificity. Later analysis associated a missense DCLRE1C variant with TCR beta V- and J-gene trimming.

It was with 60 Vbeta and 13 Jbeta primers that the PCR ran. Per the authors' pipeline: Later, an analysis found around 77 million unique TCR beta chains, and 10 million to 11 million of these were shared. Here immunoSEQ multiplex PCR was the method, and the copy in TCRdb shows in-frame clones only, minus some. V, J and clone size are taken as reported in that table, and D and trimming were inferred from the DNA itself. The repertoire includes some 98,000 clones, more than 60% of them detected once, and approximately 11% sits in the top ten. Notes on this clone: Antigen: not known.

There are 14 residues in the CDR3. Germline assignment: CDR1 MDHEN and CDR2 SYDVKM. V lost 6 bases and J 0 bases, leaving 11 bases between the germline ends. What was sequenced was PBMCs. The clonotype originates from a man between 18 and 35 years old in good health and CMV-seropositive. J is TRBJ1-2 and V is TRBV28, with D possibly TRBD1 on 6 matching bases. The CDR3 here is CASSIWTANYGYTF. CDR3 sequence (DNA): TGTGCCAGCAGCATCTGGACAGCTAACTATGGCTACACCTTC.